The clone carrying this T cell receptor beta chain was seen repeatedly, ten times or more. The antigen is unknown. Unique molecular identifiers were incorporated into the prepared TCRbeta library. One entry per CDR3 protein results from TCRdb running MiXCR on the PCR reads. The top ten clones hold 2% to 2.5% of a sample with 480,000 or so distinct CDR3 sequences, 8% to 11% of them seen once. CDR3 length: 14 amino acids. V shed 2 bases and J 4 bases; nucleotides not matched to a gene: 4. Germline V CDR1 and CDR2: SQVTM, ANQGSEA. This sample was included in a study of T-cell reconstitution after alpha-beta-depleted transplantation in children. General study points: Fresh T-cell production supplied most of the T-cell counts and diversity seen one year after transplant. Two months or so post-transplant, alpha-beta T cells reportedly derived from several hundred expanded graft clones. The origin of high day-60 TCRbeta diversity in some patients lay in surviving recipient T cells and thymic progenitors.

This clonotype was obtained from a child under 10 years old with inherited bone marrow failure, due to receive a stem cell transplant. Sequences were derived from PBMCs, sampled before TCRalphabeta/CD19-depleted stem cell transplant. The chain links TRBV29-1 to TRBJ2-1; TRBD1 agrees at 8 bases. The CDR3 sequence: CSVESWDRYNEQFF. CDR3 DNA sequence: TGCAGCGTTGAAAGTTGGGACAGGTACAATGAGCAGTTCTTC.